These T cell receptor beta chains were read from a single sample in a study of T cell responses to AZD1222 COVID-19 vaccine. TCRdb's copy holds only in-frame clones and misses some; the assay was immunoSEQ multiplex PCR. The repertoire holds 150,000 to 200,000 clones, with about 87% as singletons. The sequencing used peripheral blood, collected on day 0 of AZD1222 vaccination. These receptors originate from an adult in good health. The CDR3 runs from the conserved cysteine through the conserved F or W. D genes are given only for firm matches. A row's size may be missing; if present it is once, few, many or a size class.

J: TRBJ2-3; D: TRBD2; V: TRBV5-1; size: .; CDR3: CASSLVLAGPDTQYF; DNA: TGCGCCAGCAGCTTGGTTCTAGCGGGACCAGATACGCAGTATTTT
J: TRBJ1-5; D: .; V: TRBV28; size: .; CDR3: CASSTGGGVQPQHF; DNA: TGTGCCAGCAGTACGGGTGGTGGCGTTCAGCCCCAGCATTTT
J: TRBJ2-5; D: .; V: TRBV9; size: .; CDR3: CASSVGDLGRETQYF; DNA: TGTGCCAGCAGCGTAGGGGATCTGGGCCGGGAGACCCAGTACTTC
J: TRBJ1-5; D: .; V: TRBV18; size: .; CDR3: CASSPNLQGISNQPQHF; DNA: TGTGCCAGCTCACCGAATCTTCAGGGTATTAGCAATCAGCCCCAGCATTTT
J: TRBJ1-4; D: .; V: TRBV5-1; size: .; CDR3: CASSFRNGDEKLFF; DNA: TGCGCCAGCAGCTTCAGGAACGGGGATGAAAAACTGTTTTTT
J: TRBJ1-5; D: .; V: TRBV30; size: .; CDR3: CAWSGGGNQPQHF; DNA: TGTGCCTGGAGTGGGGGGGGCAATCAGCCCCAGCATTTT
J: TRBJ2-2; D: .; V: TRBV21-1; size: .; CDR3: CASSNSSNTGELFF; DNA: TGTGCCAGCAGCAACTCGTCGAACACCGGGGAGCTGTTTTTT
J: TRBJ1-6; D: .; V: TRBV11-2; size: .; CDR3: CASSSGYSPLHF; DNA: TGTGCCAGCAGCTCAGGGTATTCACCCCTCCACTTT
J: TRBJ1-2; D: .; V: TRBV2; size: medium-sized; CDR3: CASPGGKTNYGYTF; DNA: TGTGCCAGCCCCGGCGGCAAAACTAACTATGGCTACACCTTC
J: TRBJ1-6; D: .; V: TRBV5-4; size: .; CDR3: CASSVQSTGWSSPLHF; DNA: TGTGCCAGCAGCGTCCAGAGTACAGGGTGGAGTTCACCCCTCCACTTT
J: TRBJ2-7; D: .; V: TRBV18; size: .; CDR3: CASSPPRGGVDEQYF; DNA: TGTGCCAGCTCACCGCCCAGAGGGGGAGTAGACGAGCAGTACTTC
J: TRBJ2-5; D: TRBD2; V: TRBV7-2; size: once; CDR3: CASSLSGGKTQYF; DNA: TGTGCCAGCAGCTTATCGGGGGGGAAGACCCAGTACTTC
J: TRBJ1-1; D: .; V: TRBV10-3; size: .; CDR3: CAISGGPAPNTEAFF; DNA: TGTGCCATCAGTGGCGGTCCAGCCCCGAACACTGAAGCTTTCTTT
J: TRBJ1-5; D: TRBD1; V: TRBV7-9; size: few; CDR3: CASSTAGGGNQPQHF; DNA: TGTGCCAGCAGCACGGCAGGGGGAGGTAATCAGCCCCAGCATTTT
J: TRBJ2-1; D: .; V: TRBV5-1; size: .; CDR3: CASSLALGAYNEQFF; DNA: TGCGCCAGCAGCTTGGCACTAGGGGCCTACAATGAGCAGTTCTTC
J: TRBJ1-2; D: .; V: TRBV6-5; size: .; CDR3: CASSYSGQFINYGYTF; DNA: TGTGCCAGCAGTTACTCAGGACAGTTCATTAACTATGGCTACACCTTC
J: TRBJ2-7; D: TRBD1; V: TRBV6-5; size: .; CDR3: CASSYLDGQGFGQYF; DNA: TGTGCCAGCAGTTACCTCGATGGACAGGGGTTTGGGCAGTACTTC
J: TRBJ2-7; D: .; V: TRBV7-9; size: .; CDR3: CASSRTLAPYEQYF; DNA: TGTGCCAGCAGCCGGACTCTAGCCCCCTACGAGCAGTACTTC
J: TRBJ1-2; D: .; V: TRBV10-3; size: .; CDR3: CAISDGLGTYGYTF; DNA: TGTGCCATCAGTGACGGGCTGGGAACATATGGCTACACCTTC
J: TRBJ1-3; D: .; V: TRBV9; size: .; CDR3: CASSVNSRGNTIYF; DNA: TGTGCCAGCAGCGTGAACAGTAGAGGAAACACCATATATTTT
J: TRBJ1-4; D: .; V: TRBV2; size: .; CDR3: CASRRVSTNEKLFF; DNA: TGTGCCAGCAGAAGGGTTTCAACTAATGAAAAACTGTTTTTT
J: TRBJ2-7; D: TRBD2; V: TRBV10-3; size: .; CDR3: CAISGTSGISEQYF; DNA: TGTGCCATCAGCGGGACTAGCGGGATTTCCGAGCAGTACTTC
J: TRBJ1-2; D: .; V: TRBV28; size: once; CDR3: CASSQPGPIGGYTF; DNA: TGTGCCAGCAGTCAACCGGGACCCATCGGTGGCTACACCTTC
J: TRBJ1-2; D: .; V: TRBV7-9; size: once; CDR3: CASSLAGRSGVNYGYTF; DNA: TGTGCCAGCAGCTTAGCTGGTCGATCGGGGGTGAACTATGGCTACACCTTC